The following is a T cell receptor (beta chain) sequence with its context. The target of this receptor is not known. No much larger clone exists at a distance of one base, and base qualities are not known. The data stem from a study of blood T cell repertoires in COVID-19 (dated by TCRdb to 2020 to 2022). Describing the broader study: Samples from collaborators originated in the United States, Italy and Spain and spanned both the acute and convalescent phases of COVID-19. The prospective study material was composed of cDNA or gDNA derived from T cells, B-cell-depleted T cells, or PBMCs. Subjects who had been exposed to COVID-19, were actively infected with it, or had recovered from it provided the deeply sampled blood TCRbeta repertoires that made up the dataset. The repertoires were released in a freely available public database meant as a resource for research on the immune response to SARS-CoV-2. Samples came from the ongoing ImmuneRACE study (first 160 participants) plus 1,254 subjects from 6 global collaborators. The sample metadata nearly always contained a de-identified subject ID, COVID-19 status, age in years and sex. HLA class I and class II types, where available, came from metadata supplied by the sample provider rather than from assay-based typing.

The immunoSEQ Assay, a bias-controlled multiplex PCR, was used to amplify TCRbeta CDR3 regions from genomic DNA. In the authors' own workflow: The number of nucleated cells in each sample was estimated from the amplification of reference gene primers within the assay. Sequence reads were collapsed and filtered to measure the absolute abundance of every unique TCRbeta CDR3 rearrangement. For each sample, productive Simpson clonality was calculated as the square root of Simpson's diversity index over productive rearrangements. TCRdb provides this immuneACCESS table in a form limited to in-frame rearrangements. Some clones are lacking; in checked studies, under half of them reflect an unresolved V gene, and why the rest are absent is not known. V, J and clone size are those of that table, while D and trimming were read from the DNA. The sample table holds about 50,000 clones, of which about nine tenths were seen once. 6.5% of the sample rests with the top ten.

Each collaborating institution followed its own protocols to collect whole blood in K2EDTA tubes. For TCRbeta analysis, collaborator samples were shipped as frozen whole blood, as isolated PBMCs, or as DNA extracted from either sample type. The paper's findings and limits, for the study overall: The quantity of clinical and demographic metadata differed by source and by participant and was supplied without curation.

The sequence was collected from a middle-aged man with active COVID-19. The source material was peripheral blood.

The CDR3 reads as follows: CASNRQPNTEAFF. The DNA reads as follows: TGTGCCAGCAACCGACAGCCCAACACTGAAGCTTTCTTT. The rearranged chain carries TRBV2 and TRBJ1-1; a tentative D call is TRBD1 (5 bases match). Measured from the cysteine to the phenylalanine, the CDR3 is 13 residues long. Only the CDR3 DNA stays, 39 bases, in frame from base 1. The germline V gene supplies CDR1 SNHLY and CDR2 FYNNEI. V is shortened by 7 bases, J by 2 bases, and the region joining them spans 11 bases.